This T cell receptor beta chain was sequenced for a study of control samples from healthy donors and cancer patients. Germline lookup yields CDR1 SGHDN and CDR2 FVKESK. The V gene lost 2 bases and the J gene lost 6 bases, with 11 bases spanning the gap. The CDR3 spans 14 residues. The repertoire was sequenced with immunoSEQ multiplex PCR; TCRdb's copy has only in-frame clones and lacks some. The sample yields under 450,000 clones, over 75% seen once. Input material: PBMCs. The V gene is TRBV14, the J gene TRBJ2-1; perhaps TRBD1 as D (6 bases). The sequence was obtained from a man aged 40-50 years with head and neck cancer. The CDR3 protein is CASSQSFRGNEQFF. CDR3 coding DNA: TGTGCCAGCAGCCAATCATTCAGGGGCAATGAGCAGTTCTTC.